A selection of T cell receptor beta chains follows, all from one sample in a study of blood T cells in healthy people across ages. TCRdb reprocessed the 5' RACE reads with MiXCR, giving one entry per CDR3 protein. The table has 1,300,000 or so distinct CDR3 sequences, approximately 59% seen once. Sequencing was carried out using blood. The receptors derive from a man aged 18 to 30 in good health. The CDR3 runs from the conserved cysteine through the conserved F or W. The order of the fields is D gene, V gene, J gene, clone size, CDR3 DNA, CDR3 protein. The D gene is left open where the match is weak. Clone size is not always given. Where it is, it says once, few, many or a class for expanded clones.

D gene: TRBD1
V gene: TRBV4-3
J gene: TRBJ1-1
clone size: -
CDR3 DNA: TGCGCCAGCAGCCATCAGACAGGGAGAGGTGAAGCTTTCTTT
CDR3 protein: CASSHQTGRGEAFF

D gene: -
V gene: TRBV20-1
J gene: TRBJ1-6
clone size: -
CDR3 DNA: TGCAGTGCTCCCCGGGGCAGCTCCTATAATTCACCCCTCCACTTT
CDR3 protein: CSAPRGSSYNSPLHF

D gene: -
V gene: TRBV7-9
J gene: TRBJ2-3
clone size: -
CDR3 DNA: TGTGCCAGCAGTTTTGGCCTGACTGCAGATACGCAGTATTTT
CDR3 protein: CASSFGLTADTQYF

D gene: -
V gene: TRBV4-1
J gene: TRBJ1-5
clone size: -
CDR3 DNA: TGCGCCAGCAGCCAAGGGTGGGACAATCAGCCCCAGCATTTT
CDR3 protein: CASSQGWDNQPQHF

D gene: TRBD2
V gene: TRBV3-1
J gene: TRBJ2-7
clone size: few
CDR3 DNA: TGTGCCAGCAGCCAAGGGCGGGAGGACAATGAGCAGTACTTC
CDR3 protein: CASSQGREDNEQYF

D gene: -
V gene: TRBV3-1
J gene: TRBJ2-4
clone size: -
CDR3 DNA: TGTGCCAGCAGCCAAGATCAGAGCGGACCCAAAAACATTCAGTACTTC
CDR3 protein: CASSQDQSGPKNIQYF

D gene: -
V gene: TRBV10-3
J gene: TRBJ2-2
clone size: -
CDR3 DNA: TGTGCCATCACAGGGACCGGGGAGCTGTTTTTT
CDR3 protein: CAITGTGELFF

D gene: -
V gene: TRBV6-2/TRBV6-3
J gene: TRBJ2-1
clone size: -
CDR3 DNA: TGTGCCAGCAGTTGGCAGGGGAGTTACAATGAGCAGTTCTTC
CDR3 protein: CASSWQGSYNEQFF

D gene: TRBD1
V gene: TRBV27
J gene: TRBJ1-5
clone size: -
CDR3 DNA: TGTGCCAGCAGTCAGGGGGGCGGAGGTGGCCAGCCCCAGCATTTT
CDR3 protein: CASSQGGGGGQPQHF

D gene: -
V gene: TRBV20-1
J gene: TRBJ2-7
clone size: -
CDR3 DNA: TGCAGTGTGCCAACTCCCTCAGGGCGGGACGAGCAGTACTTC
CDR3 protein: CSVPTPSGRDEQYF

D gene: TRBD2
V gene: TRBV10-2
J gene: TRBJ2-1
clone size: -
CDR3 DNA: TGCGCCAGCAGTGAGCTAGCGGGACCGACCAGGGATGAGCAGTTCTTC
CDR3 protein: CASSELAGPTRDEQFF

D gene: TRBD1
V gene: TRBV10-3
J gene: TRBJ2-1
clone size: -
CDR3 DNA: TGTGCCATCAGTGACACCGGGACAGCCGTATACAATGAGCAGTTCTTC
CDR3 protein: CAISDTGTAVYNEQFF

D gene: -
V gene: TRBV29-1
J gene: TRBJ2-7
clone size: few
CDR3 DNA: TGCAGCGTTGAAGTTGGGCAGGGGTCCTACGAGCAGTACTTC
CDR3 protein: CSVEVGQGSYEQYF

D gene: -
V gene: TRBV3-1
J gene: TRBJ1-1
clone size: -
CDR3 DNA: TGTGCCAGCAGCCATCCGGGAGACCTGAACACTGAAGCTTTCTTT
CDR3 protein: CASSHPGDLNTEAFF

D gene: -
V gene: TRBV3-1
J gene: TRBJ2-1
clone size: -
CDR3 DNA: TGTGCCAGCAGCCATTACAGGGAGAGTGAGCAGTTCTTC
CDR3 protein: CASSHYRESEQFF

D gene: -
V gene: TRBV4-3
J gene: TRBJ2-1
clone size: -
CDR3 DNA: TGCGCCAGCAGCCGGAAGGGGGGCTCGGTCAATGAGCAGTTCTTC
CDR3 protein: CASSRKGGSVNEQFF

D gene: TRBD2
V gene: TRBV4-1
J gene: TRBJ2-5
clone size: once
CDR3 DNA: TGCGCCAGCAGCAACCCTAGCGGGAGAGAGGAAGAGACCCAGTACTTC
CDR3 protein: CASSNPSGREEETQYF

D gene: TRBD1
V gene: TRBV5-1
J gene: TRBJ1-1
clone size: once
CDR3 DNA: TGCGCCAGCACCTTGACAGGGCGTCGCACTGAAGCTTTCTTT
CDR3 protein: CASTLTGRRTEAFF

D gene: TRBD2
V gene: TRBV20-1
J gene: TRBJ2-1
clone size: -
CDR3 DNA: TGCAGTGCTAGAATTAGCGGGGGTTTCGACAATGAGCAGTTCTTC
CDR3 protein: CSARISGGFDNEQFF

D gene: -
V gene: TRBV4-2
J gene: TRBJ2-1
clone size: -
CDR3 DNA: TGTGCCAGCAGCCAAGACGGGGGCACCTACAATGAGCAGTTCTTC
CDR3 protein: CASSQDGGTYNEQFF

D gene: -
V gene: TRBV7-9
J gene: TRBJ2-4
clone size: -
CDR3 DNA: TGTGCCAGCAGCTTAGTTATGGACATTCAGTACTTC
CDR3 protein: CASSLVMDIQYF

D gene: -
V gene: TRBV14
J gene: TRBJ2-1
clone size: -
CDR3 DNA: TGTGCCAGCTTTGAGCAGAGGGGAGATGAGCAGTTCTTC
CDR3 protein: CASFEQRGDEQFF

D gene: TRBD1
V gene: TRBV4-3
J gene: TRBJ1-6
clone size: few
CDR3 DNA: TGCGCCAGCAGCCATCACAGGGGGCGTAATTCACCCCTCCACTTT
CDR3 protein: CASSHHRGRNSPLHF

D gene: -
V gene: TRBV12-3/TRBV12-4
J gene: TRBJ2-7
clone size: -
CDR3 DNA: TGTGCCAGCAGAAGGACAGTCGACGAGCAGTACTTC
CDR3 protein: CASRRTVDEQYF

D gene: TRBD1
V gene: TRBV2
J gene: TRBJ2-3
clone size: -
CDR3 DNA: TGTGCCAGCAACCCCGGGACAGGGGTCTCAGATACGCAGTATTTT
CDR3 protein: CASNPGTGVSDTQYF

D gene: TRBD1
V gene: TRBV5-1
J gene: TRBJ2-1
clone size: -
CDR3 DNA: TGCGCCAGCAGCATTAGGACAGGGGACAATGAGCAGTTCTTC
CDR3 protein: CASSIRTGDNEQFF

D gene: -
V gene: TRBV29-1
J gene: TRBJ2-5
clone size: -
CDR3 DNA: TGCAGCGTTGTGGGCCCCGGGGAGACCCAGTACTTC
CDR3 protein: CSVVGPGETQYF

D gene: -
V gene: TRBV12-3/TRBV12-4
J gene: TRBJ1-6
clone size: -
CDR3 DNA: TGTGCCAGCCAGGCAGAAGGGCGGGGATCACCCCTCCACTTT
CDR3 protein: CASQAEGRGSPLHF

D gene: TRBD1
V gene: TRBV27
J gene: TRBJ2-7
clone size: few
CDR3 DNA: TGTGCCAGCTACTCTTTGGAGACAGGGGCCAACGAGCAGTACTTC
CDR3 protein: CASYSLETGANEQYF

D gene: -
V gene: TRBV29-1
J gene: TRBJ2-3
clone size: -
CDR3 DNA: TGCAGCGTTGCAGGGGCCCGCTCCACAGATACGCAGTATTTT
CDR3 protein: CSVAGARSTDTQYF

D gene: TRBD2
V gene: TRBV2
J gene: TRBJ2-3
clone size: once
CDR3 DNA: TGTGCCAGCAGCACAAACCCAGAAGGGACTAGACGCACAGATACGCAGTATTTT
CDR3 protein: CASSTNPEGTRRTDTQYF

D gene: -
V gene: TRBV20-1
J gene: TRBJ2-7
clone size: few
CDR3 DNA: TGCAGTGTCGCCGGGACACTTAGCTCCTACGAGCAGTACTTC
CDR3 protein: CSVAGTLSSYEQYF

D gene: TRBD1
V gene: TRBV12-3/TRBV12-4
J gene: TRBJ1-4
clone size: -
CDR3 DNA: TGTGCCAGCAGTTCGAGGACAGGTCCAGCGGAAAAACTGTTTTTT
CDR3 protein: CASSSRTGPAEKLFF

D gene: -
V gene: TRBV2
J gene: TRBJ1-2
clone size: -
CDR3 DNA: TGTGCCAGCAGTGAAGATCAGGGTTTCTATGGCTACACCTTC
CDR3 protein: CASSEDQGFYGYTF

D gene: TRBD1
V gene: TRBV7-2
J gene: TRBJ1-2
clone size: -
CDR3 DNA: TGTGCCAGCAGCTTAGAGGGACAGACAGCTAACTATGGCTACACCTTC
CDR3 protein: CASSLEGQTANYGYTF

D gene: -
V gene: TRBV20-1
J gene: TRBJ1-2
clone size: -
CDR3 DNA: TGCAGTGCTAGAGTCCGATGCTGGCGGGACACCGACTATGGCTACACCTTC
CDR3 protein: CSARVRCWRDTDYGYTF

D gene: -
V gene: TRBV15
J gene: TRBJ2-3
clone size: few
CDR3 DNA: TGTGCCACCAGCAGTTACGGCGGTAGCACAGATACGCAGTATTTT
CDR3 protein: CATSSYGGSTDTQYF

D gene: TRBD2
V gene: TRBV20-1
J gene: TRBJ2-3
clone size: -
CDR3 DNA: TGCAGTGCGAAAGAACTAGCGGCTAGCACAGATACGCAGTATTTT
CDR3 protein: CSAKELAASTDTQYF

D gene: -
V gene: TRBV4-1
J gene: TRBJ2-3
clone size: -
CDR3 DNA: TGCGCCAGCACTCTTGGCCCGCTGATCGATGCGCAGTATTTT
CDR3 protein: CASTLGPLIDAQYF

D gene: TRBD2
V gene: TRBV20-1
J gene: TRBJ2-7
clone size: -
CDR3 DNA: TGCAGTGCTAGACCCCGGGACTACCTCTACGAGCAGTACTTC
CDR3 protein: CSARPRDYLYEQYF

D gene: -
V gene: TRBV7-9
J gene: TRBJ2-7
clone size: few
CDR3 DNA: TGTGCCAGCAGCTTAGATCGCGGTGCGAGCTCCTACGAGCAGTACTTC
CDR3 protein: CASSLDRGASSYEQYF

D gene: -
V gene: TRBV9
J gene: TRBJ1-1
clone size: -
CDR3 DNA: TGTGCCAGCAGCGTAGTAAGGGACCAAGCTTTCTTT
CDR3 protein: CASSVVRDQAFF

D gene: -
V gene: TRBV20-1
J gene: TRBJ2-7
clone size: -
CDR3 DNA: TGCAGTGCCTCGACCCCCCGACAGGCCTACGAGCAGTACTTC
CDR3 protein: CSASTPRQAYEQYF

D gene: TRBD2
V gene: TRBV4-2
J gene: TRBJ2-3
clone size: -
CDR3 DNA: TGTGCCGGCAGCCCGCTACTAGCGGGGGGGACAAGCACAGATACGCAGTATTTT
CDR3 protein: CAGSPLLAGGTSTDTQYF

D gene: -
V gene: TRBV4-3
J gene: TRBJ1-2
clone size: -
CDR3 DNA: TGCGCCAGCAGCCAACAACCGGACGGGAGCGCCTATGGCTACACCTTC
CDR3 protein: CASSQQPDGSAYGYTF

D gene: -
V gene: TRBV4-1
J gene: TRBJ2-3
clone size: -
CDR3 DNA: TGCGCCAGCAGCCAAGTTCCCCCCCGGCCGGTGGGCTATACAAGTTTAGATACGCAGTATTTT
CDR3 protein: CASSQVPPRPVGYTSLDTQYF

D gene: -
V gene: TRBV30
J gene: TRBJ2-3
clone size: -
CDR3 DNA: TGTGCCCGGACCCTAGTTAGGGATACGCAGTATTTT
CDR3 protein: CARTLVRDTQYF

D gene: -
V gene: TRBV12-3/TRBV12-4
J gene: TRBJ2-5
clone size: -
CDR3 DNA: TGTGCCAGCAGTTCGGGACTGAGGGGGACTGGGCAGTACTTC
CDR3 protein: CASSSGLRGTGQYF

D gene: TRBD1
V gene: TRBV28
J gene: TRBJ2-5
clone size: -
CDR3 DNA: TGTGCCAGCAGTTTACGGGACAGGGGGTCTGAGACCCAGTACTTC
CDR3 protein: CASSLRDRGSETQYF

D gene: -
V gene: TRBV10-3
J gene: TRBJ1-2
clone size: -
CDR3 DNA: TGTGCCATCAAAGAGTCTATCTTAGCTAACTATGGCTACACCTTC
CDR3 protein: CAIKESILANYGYTF